This record looks at one TCR beta chain sequence and its context. TCR analog templates of synthetic origin were spiked into each PCR. Repertoires were generated with immunoSEQ multiplex PCR, while TCRdb's copy carries only in-frame clones and drops some. The sample holds around 63,000 clones, 75% to 85% seen once. The sample originates from a study of PD-L1 blockade in urothelial cancer. Study-level background: Patients initiated atezolizumab in 2014 at 1,200 mg intravenously every 3 weeks. Peripheral blood specimens exhibited a median yield of 141,255 T cells. Samples of blood were analyzed 3 weeks (second dose) and 6 weeks after treatment start.

The time point here: pretreatment peripheral blood. This sample comprised PBMCs, obtained around atezolizumab (anti-PD-L1) treatment. This sequence originates from a man aged 70-80 years with urothelial cancer.

In nucleotides, the CDR3 is TGCAGCGTTAGCAGCCAAGGGGACATTCAGTACTTC. Translation: CSVSSQGDIQYF. The chain uses TRBV29-1 and TRBJ2-4, with D possibly matching TRBD1 (5 bases). Deletions cut 5 bases from V and 8 bases from J, with 13 bases between. The CDR3 consists of 12 residues. Per the germline V gene, CDR1 is SQVTM and CDR2 is ANQGSEA.